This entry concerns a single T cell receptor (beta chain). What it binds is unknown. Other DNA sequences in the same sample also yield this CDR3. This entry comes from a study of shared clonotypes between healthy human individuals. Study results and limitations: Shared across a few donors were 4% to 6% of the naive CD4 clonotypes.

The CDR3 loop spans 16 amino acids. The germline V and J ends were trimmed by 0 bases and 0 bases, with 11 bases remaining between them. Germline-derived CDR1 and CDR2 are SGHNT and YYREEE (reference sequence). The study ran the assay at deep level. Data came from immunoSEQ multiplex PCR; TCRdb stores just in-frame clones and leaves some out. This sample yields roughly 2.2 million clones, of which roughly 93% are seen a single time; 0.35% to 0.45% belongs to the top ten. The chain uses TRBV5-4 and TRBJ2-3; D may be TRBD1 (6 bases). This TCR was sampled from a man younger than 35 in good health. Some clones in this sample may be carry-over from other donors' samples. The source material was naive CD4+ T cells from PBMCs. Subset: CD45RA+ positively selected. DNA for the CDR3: TGTGCCAGCAGCTTGGGGACAGCAGCTAGCACAGATACGCAGTATTTT. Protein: CASSLGTAASTDTQYF. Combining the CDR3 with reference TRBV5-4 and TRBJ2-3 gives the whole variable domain ETGVTQSPTHLIKTRGQQVTLRCSSQSGHNTVSWYQQALGQGPQFIFQYYREEENGRGNFPPRFSGLQFPNYSSELNVNALELDDSALYLCASSLGTAASTDTQYFGPGTRLTVL.